The 28 T cell receptor beta chains given below trace back to one sample, sequenced in a study of T cell repertoires in cytomegalovirus infection. MiXCR, applied by TCRdb to the reads, yields one record per CDR3 protein. Here the sample spans around 450,000 distinct CDR3 sequences, approximately 31% being singletons. Sequences were obtained from PBMCs. The receptors shown here come from a human donor in good health (CMV status not recorded). Some clones in this sample may be carry-over from other donors' samples.

This clonotype has ten or more counts. The chain uses TRBV7-2 and TRBJ2-1; 7 bases line up with TRBD1. CDR3 length equals 14 residues. Germline CDR1 SGHTA, CDR2 FQGNSA. J lost 5 bases, V lost 1 base, and 2 bases had no gene match. The CDR3 sequence: CASSLGGTDNEQFF. Here the CDR3 DNA reads TGTGCCAGCAGCTTAGGAGGGACAGACAATGAGCAGTTCTTC.

The chain joins TRBV11-2 to TRBJ1-1; 9 bases match TRBD1. V lost 0 bases and J lost 5; bases outside the gene matches: 4. Germline loops: CDR1 SGHAT, CDR2 FQNNGV. The CDR3 is 15 amino acids. The CDR3 sequence: CASSLDNRGLTEAFF. The CDR3 nucleotides are TGTGCCAGCAGCTTAGATAACAGGGGGCTGACTGAAGCTTTCTTT.

Written as DNA, the CDR3 is TGTGCCAGCAGCGATTCCGGGACAGCCCTTCTCGAGACCCAGTACTTC. It specifies CASSDSGTALLETQYF. The chain employs TRBV7-9 and TRBJ2-5, with 7 bases lining up with TRBD1. CDR3 size: 16 residues. Germline CDR1 is SEHNR and CDR2 is FQNEAQ (reference sequence). V was clipped by 5 bases and J by 5 bases; unmatched bases: 14.

This chain links TRBV24-1 with TRBJ2-3, with 10 bases lining up with TRBD2. With V trimmed by 5 bases and J by 3 bases, 7 bases remained unmatched. Germline V gives CDR1 KGHDR, CDR2 SFDVKD. The CDR3 has 16 amino acids. The CDR3 reads CATSGGLAIPTDTQYF. The CDR3, as DNA: TGTGCCACCAGTGGGGGACTAGCGATCCCAACAGATACGCAGTATTTT.

DNA of the CDR3: TGTGCCAGCAGTCCCCATCAGGGCCTGGGGGGTTCCTACGAGCAGTACTTC. It is translated as CASSPHQGLGGSYEQYF. V usage is TRBV28 and J usage is TRBJ2-7; D is perhaps TRBD2 (6 bases). This CDR3 region has 17 residues. CDR1 is MDHEN, CDR2 SYDVKM, per germline. Trimming took off 5 bases at V and 1 base at J, with 21 bases between the two ends.

This clonotype has more than one count but fewer than ten. The chain uses TRBV6-2 or TRBV6-3 and TRBJ2-3, with D perhaps TRBD2 (6 bases). The CDR3 has 15 amino acids. CDR1 MNHEY and CDR2 SVGEGT come from the germline V gene. Trimming left V 2 bases short and J 6 bases short, with 15 bases between. CDR3 DNA: TGTGCCAGCAGTTACCAGCGGGTGAGCGCCGATACGCAGTATTTT. As protein: CASSYQRVSADTQYF.

This clonotype has only a few counts. The V call is TRBV19, the J call TRBJ1-5; no reliable D call. Trimming cost V 5 bases and J 0 bases, with 8 bases left between them. CDR3 length equals 14 residues. From germline, CDR1 is LNHDA and CDR2 SQIVND (reference sequence). Here the CDR3 reads CASSSAFSNQPQHF. The CDR3 DNA reads as TGTGCCAGTAGTTCTGCCTTTAGCAATCAGCCCCAGCATTTT. Filled out from reference TRBV19 and TRBJ1-5, the complete variable domain reads DGGITQSPKYLFRKEGQNVTLSCEQNLNHDAMYWYRQDPGQGLRLIYYSQIVNDFQKGDIAEGYSVSREKKESFPLTVTSAQKNPTAFYLCASSSAFSNQPQHFGDGTRLSIL.

This clonotype was seen a handful of times. The CDR3 nucleotides read TGTGCCAGCAGCTCCTGGACAGGATCAGGCGAGCAGTACTTC. This codes for CASSSWTGSGEQYF. The J gene is TRBJ2-7, the V gene TRBV7-1, with TRBD1 matching 7 bases. TRBV7-1 is noted as an ORF with a role that remains uncertain. This CDR3 is 14 amino acids long. V shed 3 bases and J 6 bases; nucleotides not matched to a gene: 8.

This clonotype was detected ten times or more. The chain couples TRBV11-2 to TRBJ2-5, with 14 bases identical to TRBD2. Germline V gives CDR1 SGHAT, CDR2 FQNNGV. V gave up 4 bases and J gave up 3 bases; unmatched junction bases: 4. The CDR3 totals 16 residues. CDR3 nucleotide sequence: TGTGCCAGCAGCTCCAGACTAGCGGGGGGGAAAGAGACCCAGTACTTC. This translates into CASSSRLAGGKETQYF.

This clonotype appeared many times. The chain joins TRBV6-6 to TRBJ2-7; 11 bases line up with TRBD1. The V gene's germline CDR1 is MNHNY and CDR2 SVGAGI (reference sequence). The CDR3 is made up of 15 amino acids. V was clipped by 5 bases and J by 3 bases; unmatched bases: 6. The CDR3 loop is CASSKWDRGDYEQYF. In DNA, the CDR3 is TGTGCCAGCAGTAAATGGGACAGGGGGGACTACGAGCAGTACTTC.

The chain links TRBV11-1 to TRBJ2-2; no definite D call. Trimming took off 6 bases at V and 5 bases at J, with 10 bases between the two ends. Germline V CDR1 and CDR2: SGHAT, FQDESV (reference sequence). This CDR3 spans 13 amino acids. CDR3 nucleotides: TGTGCCAGCAGACCAAAGCGAACCGGGGAGCTGTTTTTT. This codes for CASRPKRTGELFF.

This chain uses TRBV27 with TRBJ1-2; D is uncertain. Germline assignment: CDR1 MNHEY and CDR2 SMNVEV (reference sequence). CDR3 length equals 16 residues. The ends were cut back, 3 bases at V and 7 bases at J, with 21 bases in the middle. In DNA, the CDR3 is TGTGCCAGCAGTTTTAGGCGTAGTCTAACCTTTTTTGGCTACACCTTC. Its translation is CASSFRRSLTFFGYTF.

This clonotype was picked up one time. The CDR3 nucleotides read TGTGCCAGCAGTTTGGCCGCCACCTATAATTCACCCCTCCACTTT. It yields the protein CASSLAATYNSPLHF. V gene TRBV12-3 or TRBV12-4 combines with J gene TRBJ1-6; D uncertain. V lost 3 bases and J lost 2, with 8 bases in between. The CDR3 contains 15 residues.

The chain combines TRBV12-3 or TRBV12-4 with TRBJ2-7; 10 bases fit TRBD1. J lost 5 bases, V lost 5 bases, and 9 bases had no gene match. The CDR3 has 15 amino acids. The CDR3 DNA sequence: TGTGCCAGCAGTCGAGCCGGGACAGGGGACCACGAGCAGTACTTC. Encoded protein: CASSRAGTGDHEQYF.

The V call is TRBV12-3 or TRBV12-4, the J call TRBJ2-5, with D tentatively TRBD2 (5 bases). CDR3 size: 16 residues. Trimming cost V 2 bases and J 2 bases, with 15 bases left between them. The CDR3 DNA is TGTGCCAGCAGTTTAACCCCCTCGAGGGCGCAAGAGACCCAGTACTTC. Protein: CASSLTPSRAQETQYF.

This clonotype was detected many times. V is TRBV7-2 and J is TRBJ2-5; D may be TRBD1 (5 bases). Per germline, CDR1 SGHTA and CDR2 FQGNSA. The V end lost 5 bases, the J end lost 3 bases, and 10 bases lay between the germline ends. This CDR3 has 13 residues. Here the CDR3 DNA reads TGTGCCAGCAGCCAATGGGGCGAAGAGACCCAGTACTTC. Translated, it gives CASSQWGEETQYF. Drawing the rest from reference TRBV7-2 and TRBJ2-5, the complete variable domain is GAGVSQSPSNKVTEKGKDVELRCDPISGHTALYWYRQSLGQGLEFLIYFQGNSAPDKSGLPSDRFSAERTGGSVSTLTIQRTQQEDSAVYLCASSQWGEETQYFGPGTRLLVL.

This clonotype showed up many times. The chain recombines TRBV7-8 with TRBJ2-7; D gene uncertain. Germline CDR1 SGHVS, CDR2 FQNEAQ. The CDR3 sequence is 12 residues long. Trimming left V 4 bases short and J 3 bases short, with 7 bases between. DNA for the CDR3: TGTGCCAGCAGCTATCCAGGCTACGAGCAGTACTTC. Its protein is CASSYPGYEQYF.

This clonotype showed up just a few times. The V gene is TRBV28, the J gene TRBJ2-7; perhaps TRBD1 as D (6 bases). The V gene lost 5 bases and the J gene lost 1 base, with 18 bases spanning the gap. Per germline, CDR1 MDHEN and CDR2 SYDVKM. The CDR3 loop spans 16 amino acids. CDR3 bases: TGTGCCAGCAGTCCCCTACAGGGAATAATGTCCTACGAGCAGTACTTC. Protein sequence: CASSPLQGIMSYEQYF.

This clonotype was detected ten times or more. The chain carries TRBV7-3 and TRBJ2-7, with 9 bases aligning to TRBD1. Germline V CDR1 and CDR2: SGHTA, FQGTGA. The CDR3 length is 15 residues. Trimming at V came to 2 bases and at J to 3 bases, leaving 5 bases not matched to a gene. The CDR3 DNA reads as TGTGCCAGCAGCTTAGGGACAGGGCCCTACTACGAGCAGTACTTC. Translating it yields CASSLGTGPYYEQYF.

The chain uses TRBV7-3 and TRBJ2-1; D possibly matches TRBD1 or TRBD2 (6 bases each). V was pared by 5 bases and J by 2 bases, with 16 bases between. CDR3 length: 16 residues. The germline gives CDR1 SGHTA, CDR2 FQGTGA. CDR3 loop: CASSRRGATTYNEQFF. DNA for the CDR3: TGTGCCAGCAGCCGAAGGGGGGCCACGACCTACAATGAGCAGTTCTTC. The full variable domain, completed using reference TRBV7-3 and TRBJ2-1, is GAGVSQTPSNKVTEKGKYVELRCDPISGHTALYWYRQSLGQGPEFLIYFQGTGAADDSGLPNDRFFAVRPEGSVSTLKIQRTERGDSAVYLCASSRRGATTYNEQFFGPGTRLTVL.

The chain employs TRBV18 and TRBJ1-5, with D perhaps TRBD1 (5 bases). Germline V gene lookup returns CDR1 KGHSH and CDR2 LQKENI. Trimming removed 3 bases at V and 2 bases at J, with 14 bases between. This CDR3 region has 16 residues. The CDR3 here is CASSPSGVGGNQPQHF. The CDR3 DNA is TGTGCCAGCTCACCCTCGGGGGTAGGCGGCAATCAGCCCCAGCATTTT.

There are a few counts of this clonotype. The gene calls are TRBV19 and TRBJ2-7; possibly TRBD2 for D (5 bases). Germline V gene data show CDR1 as LNHDA and CDR2 as SQIVND (reference sequence). Between the trimmed V and J ends, which lost 5 bases and 0 bases, there was a span of 8 bases. CDR3 length equals 13 residues. CDR3 sequence (DNA): TGTGCCAGTAGTTATAGCGTCTCCTACGAGCAGTACTTC. It encodes CASSYSVSYEQYF.

This chain joins TRBV12-3 or TRBV12-4 and TRBJ1-1, with D perhaps TRBD1 (5 bases). The CDR3 covers 14 residues. V was shortened by 5 bases and J by 1 base, with 11 bases between the two germline ends. The CDR3 spells CASSLPGANTEAFF. CDR3 nucleotide sequence: TGTGCCAGCAGTCTTCCCGGGGCGAACACTGAAGCTTTCTTT.

Comment on this clonotype: A much more abundant neighbour one base away suggests this may be a read error. For the CDR3, the DNA is TGTGCCAGCAGAGCCCGGGGGGCGACTGAAGCTTTCTTT. Translated: CASRARGATEAFF. This sequence joins TRBV6-1 and TRBJ1-1; maybe TRBD1 (6 bases). From germline, CDR1 is MNHNS and CDR2 SASEGT. The CDR3 extends over 13 amino acids. V lost 6 bases and J 5 bases, leaving 13 bases between the germline ends.

The chain has TRBV3-1 and TRBJ1-2; D is undetermined. This CDR3 comprises 14 residues. V gave up 0 bases and J gave up 2 bases, with 7 bases separating them. CDR1 is LGHDT and CDR2 is YNNKEL in the germline V gene (reference sequence). This CDR3 is CASSQERPNYGYTF. CDR3 DNA: TGTGCCAGCAGCCAAGAACGCCCGAACTATGGCTACACCTTC.

This clonotype was detected only a few times. The chain combines TRBV4-1 with TRBJ1-6; a possible D gene is TRBD1 (6 bases). V gave up 4 bases and J gave up 10 bases, with 14 bases separating them. Germline CDR1 MGHRA, CDR2 YSYEKL. The CDR3 sequence is 14 residues long. The CDR3 DNA reads TGCGCCAGCAGCCTTACTCGGGACAAATCACCCCTCCACTTT. Protein: CASSLTRDKSPLHF.

The rearrangement joins TRBV7-8 to TRBJ1-3; 8 bases match TRBD1. The CDR3 loop spans 17 amino acids. After removal of 2 bases from V and 0 bases from J, the junction contained 6 bases not matched to a gene. Germline V CDR1 and CDR2: SGHVS, FQNEAQ. CDR3 protein: CASSLLAGGVSGNTIYF. In DNA form, the CDR3 reads TGTGCCAGCAGCTTATTGGCAGGGGGCGTCTCTGGAAACACCATATATTTT.

This clonotype was seen more than once but under ten times. The V gene is TRBV19, the J gene TRBJ2-3; 7 nucleotides align to TRBD1. Germline V lookup: CDR1 LNHDA, CDR2 SQIVND (reference sequence). The CDR3 contains 16 residues. V was clipped by 4 bases and J by 2 bases; unmatched bases: 9. CDR3 bases: TGTGCCAGTAGTACACCAGGGGGATGGAACACAGATACGCAGTATTTT. It yields the protein CASSTPGGWNTDTQYF.